This T cell receptor (beta chain) was recorded in a study of blood T cell repertoires in COVID-19. Study background: Acute-phase and convalescent COVID-19 samples originated in the United States, Italy and Spain.

Data came from immunoSEQ multiplex PCR; TCRdb stores just in-frame clones and leaves some out. This sample has 110,000 to 150,000 clones, with over 70% found just once. This CDR3 comprises 14 residues. V was clipped by 3 bases and J by 4 bases, with 10 bases between them. Per the germline V gene, CDR1 is ENHRY and CDR2 is SYGVKD. This TCR was sampled from a man in his fifties or sixties with active or convalescent COVID-19. This rearrangement joins TRBV10-3 to TRBJ2-1, with D possibly matching TRBD2 (6 bases). Sequencing used peripheral blood. As DNA, the CDR3 is TGTGCCATCAGTGAACCGGGACTTTACAATGAGCAGTTCTTC. This codes for CAISEPGLYNEQFF.